A selection of T cell receptor beta chains follows, all from one sample in a study of blood T cell repertoires in COVID-19. Generated by immunoSEQ multiplex PCR, the TCRdb table keeps only in-frame clones and is missing some. The sample has 40,000 to 55,000 clones, roughly 90% seen once. The sample consisted of peripheral blood. These receptors were taken from a human donor in a cohort sampled during active COVID-19. The CDR3 runs from the conserved cysteine through the conserved F or W. The D gene is left open where the match is weak. For some rows the clone size is stated as once, few or many, or as a class when expanded; others skip it.

abundance | j_gene | v_gene | d_gene | CDR3nt | CDR3aa
- | TRBJ1-6 | TRBV6-5 | TRBD1 | TGTGCCAGCAGAGGCACGGACAGGGTCTTCCCACCCCTCCACTTT | CASRGTDRVFPPLHF
- | TRBJ1-4 | TRBV6-5 | - | TGTGCCAGCAGTTACTCGAGGGCCAGGACCGATGAAAAACTGTTTTTT | CASSYSRARTDEKLFF
- | TRBJ2-5 | TRBV7-3 | - | TGTGCCAGCAGCTTCGGGACTGGGATAGGAGAGACCCAGTACTTC | CASSFGTGIGETQYF
- | TRBJ2-5 | TRBV10-3 | - | TGTGCCATCAGTGTCAACAGGGAACGCCAAGAGACCCAGTACTTC | CAISVNRERQETQYF
- | TRBJ2-7 | TRBV5-1 | TRBD2 | TGCGCCAGCAGCTTGGAGTATCGGCGGGAGGGCCACTACGAGCAGTACTTC | CASSLEYRREGHYEQYF
- | TRBJ2-7 | TRBV9 | TRBD1 | TGTGCCAGCAACAGGGGAATGGGAGAGCAGTACTTC | CASNRGMGEQYF
- | TRBJ2-2 | TRBV11-3 | TRBD2 | TGTGCCAGCAGCTTAGGGGAGCGGGGGGGCATCACCGGGGAGCTGTTTTTT | CASSLGERGGITGELFF
- | TRBJ2-3 | TRBV6-5 | TRBD1 | TGTGCCAGCAGACAACAGGGGACCACCATCCCTTCGCAGTATTTT | CASRQQGTTIPSQYF
- | TRBJ1-1 | TRBV6-2/TRBV6-3 | - | TGTGCCAGCAGCCGGAGGGGGGGGCGCACTGAAGCTTTCTTT | CASSRRGGRTEAFF
- | TRBJ2-1 | TRBV6-4 | TRBD1 | TGTGCCAGCAGTGACGGGACAGGGGGCAATGAGCAGTTCTTC | CASSDGTGGNEQFF
- | TRBJ1-4 | TRBV5-8 | TRBD1 | TGTGCCAGCAGCTTGTTGGGACAGATGAATGAAAAACTGTTTTTT | CASSLLGQMNEKLFF
once | TRBJ1-1 | TRBV6-5 | - | TGTGCCAGCAGAAGACTAATATCTCCAGAAGCTTTCTTT | CASRRLISPEAFF
- | TRBJ2-2 | TRBV27 | TRBD1 | TGTGCCAGCAGTTCGACAGGGTGGAACACCGGGGAGCTGTTTTTT | CASSSTGWNTGELFF
- | TRBJ2-3 | TRBV5-4 | - | TGTGCCAGCAGCTTCCTTCTCGGGGGACGCACAGATACGCAGTATTTT | CASSFLLGGRTDTQYF
- | TRBJ2-7 | TRBV5-4 | TRBD1 | TGTGCCAGCAGCCACTCATTTACAGACAGGGCCCGCTACGAGCAGTACTTC | CASSHSFTDRARYEQYF
- | TRBJ2-1 | TRBV3-1/TRBV3-2 | TRBD2 | TGTGCCAGCAGCCAAGCCGGGACTAGCGGGAACAATGAGCAGTTCTTC | CASSQAGTSGNNEQFF
- | TRBJ2-3 | TRBV7-9 | TRBD1 | TGTGCCAGCAGCCGCTTGACAGGGTGGAATAGCACAGATACGCAGTATTTT | CASSRLTGWNSTDTQYF
- | TRBJ1-6 | TRBV5-4 | TRBD1 | TGTGCCAGCAGCGCGGGACAGAATGATAATTCACCCCTCCACTTT | CASSAGQNDNSPLHF
- | TRBJ1-1 | TRBV7-2 | TRBD1 | TGTGCCAGCAGCTTAGCGTCAGGGGGTACTGAAGCTTTCTTT | CASSLASGGTEAFF
- | TRBJ1-5 | TRBV27 | - | TGTGCCAGCAGGAACAGGGTTGGCAATCAGCCCCAGCATTTT | CASRNRVGNQPQHF
- | TRBJ2-7 | TRBV12-3/TRBV12-4 | - | TGTGCCAGCAGACAAACAGGGTTATACGAGCAGTACTTC | CASRQTGLYEQYF
- | TRBJ2-3 | TRBV7-8 | - | TGTGCCAGCAGCCAAGAGGGCGGGCTACTAGACGCCGCGGGTACGCAGTATTTT | CASSQEGGLLDAAGTQYF
- | TRBJ2-3 | TRBV7-6 | TRBD2 | TGTGCCAGCAGCCAATCCCGGGGACTAGGAGGAACAGATACGCAGTATTTT | CASSQSRGLGGTDTQYF
- | TRBJ2-2 | TRBV9 | TRBD1 | TGTGCCAGTAGGACAGGGACGGGCGGGGAGCTGTTTTTT | CASRTGTGGELFF
- | TRBJ1-1 | TRBV30 | - | TGTGCCTGGAGTGCTCGACAGGCCCCCATGAACACTGAAGCTTTCTTT | CAWSARQAPMNTEAFF
- | TRBJ2-7 | TRBV21-1 | - | TGTGCCAGCAGCAAAATCCCTCCCGAGCTTCGGTTCCCCTCCTACGAGCAGTACTTC | CASSKIPPELRFPSYEQYF
- | TRBJ2-2 | TRBV4-1 | TRBD1 | TGCGCCAGCAGCTCCCCGACAGGGCATCGCACCGGGGAGCTGTTTTTT | CASSSPTGHRTGELFF
- | TRBJ1-1 | TRBV25-1 | - | TGTGCCAGCTTGTTCGGTTCTGAAGCTTTCTTT | CASLFGSEAFF
- | TRBJ2-1 | TRBV28 | - | TGTGCCAGCAGCTCCTTGGGAGGGGGGGGCTTGTGGTCTCCGTTCTTC | CASSSLGGGGLWSPFF
- | TRBJ1-3 | TRBV5-1 | - | TGCGCCAGCAGCCCTCTTATCAACGAGGGGGGGAGGAACACCATATATTTT | CASSPLINEGGRNTIYF
- | TRBJ2-1 | TRBV4-2 | - | TGTGCCAGCAGCCAAGATGAAGTGCGGGGAAACAATGAGCAGTTCTTC | CASSQDEVRGNNEQFF
- | TRBJ1-2 | TRBV2 | - | TGTGCCAGCACGACGGAACGGACAGCTTACTATGGCTACACCTTC | CASTTERTAYYGYTF
- | TRBJ2-3 | TRBV19 | - | TGTGCCAGTAGTACTAGCACAGATACGCAGTATTTT | CASSTSTDTQYF
- | TRBJ2-4 | TRBV19 | TRBD2 | TGTGCCAGTATGGAGCGGGGACCCCCTGTAGCCAAAAACATTCAGTACTTC | CASMERGPPVAKNIQYF
- | TRBJ2-7 | TRBV29-1 | - | TGCAGCGTTGGGCCCAGGGGAGCATCCTACGAGCAGTACTTC | CSVGPRGASYEQYF
- | TRBJ2-1 | TRBV7-8 | - | TGTGCCAGCAGCCGTAGCGGACTGAACCATCTCAATGAGCAGTTCTTC | CASSRSGLNHLNEQFF
once | TRBJ2-3 | TRBV6-2/TRBV6-3 | - | TGTGCCAGCAGTTACGGCCGCGGGACCTTTACAGATACGCAGTATTTT | CASSYGRGTFTDTQYF
- | TRBJ1-1 | TRBV5-6 | TRBD1 | TGTGCCAGCAGCCTCGGGGACAGGGGATGGCACACTGAAGCTTTCTTT | CASSLGDRGWHTEAFF
- | TRBJ2-3 | TRBV4-3 | TRBD2 | TGCGCCAGCAGCCAAGAGGGCGGGAGGTCAAGCACAGATACGCAGTATTTT | CASSQEGGRSSTDTQYF
- | TRBJ1-4 | TRBV2 | TRBD1 | TGTGCCAGCAGTCAAACAGGGGGAGCTAATGAAAAACTGTTTTTT | CASSQTGGANEKLFF